This T cell receptor beta chain was obtained from a study of graft-versus-host responses after intestinal transplantation. General study findings and limits: Recipient marrow contained GvH clones, some of which appeared first in ileum or blood. The highest levels of circulating GvH clones went along with early declines in HvG clones after transplant. Allografts of patients with graft-donor T cell macrochimerism showed high graft-versus-host to host-versus-graft clone ratios.

Of note for this clone: Its specificity is not known.

Clones were read by immunoSEQ multiplex PCR, and TCRdb kept only the in-frame ones, dropping some. Of 90,000 to 150,000 clones listed, just under 95% are singletons. Germline values: CDR1 KGHSH, CDR2 LQKENI. V lost 5 bases to trimming and J lost 6 bases, with 11 bases between them. The CDR3 has 12 residues. Sample: unstimulated CD4+ T cells sorted from spleen or lymph node cells, taken before intestinal transplant. This sequence was found in a human donor who received an intestinal transplant. The V gene is TRBV18, the J gene TRBJ2-7, with D possibly being TRBD1 or TRBD2 (5 bases each). The CDR3 region has the DNA TGTGCCAGCTCATTTCCAGGGACCGAGCAGTACTTC. Residues: CASSFPGTEQYF.